A selection of T cell receptor beta chains follows, all from one sample in a study of blood T cell repertoires in COVID-19. The repertoire was sequenced with immunoSEQ multiplex PCR; TCRdb's copy has only in-frame clones and lacks some. There are about 87,000 clones in the sample; over 75% occur only once, and 2% to 2.5% lies in the top ten. Material: peripheral blood. These TCRs come from an older woman with acute or convalescent COVID-19. Both conserved end residues are part of each CDR3. Each record gives: D gene, clone size, V gene, J gene, CDR3 DNA, CDR3 protein. The D gene is left open where the match is weak. Size tells how often a clone was seen (once, few, many) or the class of an expanded clone, and some rows leave it out.

>-|-|TRBV11-3|TRBJ1-1
TGTGCCAGCAGCCCAGTGAACACTGAAGCTTTCTTT
CASSPVNTEAFF
>-|few|TRBV29-1|TRBJ1-1
TGCAGCGTTGATGTGAGGAACACTGAAGCTTTCTTT
CSVDVRNTEAFF
>-|-|TRBV19|TRBJ1-2
TGTGCCACCACAGGGCCGTACATTGCGGGAGATGGCTACACCTTC
CATTGPYIAGDGYTF
>-|-|TRBV3-1/TRBV3-2|TRBJ1-1
TGTGCCAGCAGCCAAGTACAACAGGGAAGTGTGAGGGCTGAAGCTTTCTTT
CASSQVQQGSVRAEAFF
>-|-|TRBV30|TRBJ1-5
TGTGCCTGGAGTACAGGTGCATATCAGCCCCAGCATTTT
CAWSTGAYQPQHF
>-|few|TRBV11-3|TRBJ2-1
TGTGCCAGCAGCTTAGCGGGACTTAATAATGAGCAGTTCTTC
CASSLAGLNNEQFF
>-|-|TRBV28|TRBJ2-5
TGTGCCAGCAGTCCCCCGGTGGTCCAAGAGACCCAGTACTTC
CASSPPVVQETQYF
>TRBD1|-|TRBV10-1|TRBJ1-1
TGCGCCAGCAGATCGGACAGGGGTCCAGCTTTCTTT
CASRSDRGPAFF
>TRBD1|-|TRBV27|TRBJ2-2
TGTGCCAGCAGTTCCGGACAGGGGGCCGACGGGGAGCTGTTTTTT
CASSSGQGADGELFF
>-|-|TRBV6-5|TRBJ2-3
TGTGCCAGCAGTTACTCTTTGCAGGGATCCACAGATACGCAGTATTTT
CASSYSLQGSTDTQYF
>TRBD1|-|TRBV19|TRBJ1-2
TGTGCCAGTAGGGACGCGGACAGGAACTATGGCTACACCTTC
CASRDADRNYGYTF
>TRBD1|few|TRBV2|TRBJ1-4
TGTGCCAGCAGAAGAAGGGACAGAGCTAATGAAAAACTGTTTTTT
CASRRRDRANEKLFF
>TRBD1|once|TRBV7-7|TRBJ1-5
TGTGCTAGCAGTCGGGACAGGGATCAGCCCCAGCATTTT
CASSRDRDQPQHF
>-|-|TRBV7-8|TRBJ1-2
TGTGCCAGCAGCTTATCTGCGGGATCCTATGGCTACACCTTC
CASSLSAGSYGYTF
>-|once|TRBV5-8|TRBJ2-3
TGTGCCAGCAGCTTGGTGGGGCAGGGCACAGATACGCAGTATTTT
CASSLVGQGTDTQYF
>TRBD1|-|TRBV7-2|TRBJ1-5
TGTGCCAGCAGCTTATTTCAGGGGGGTCAGCCCCAGCATTTT
CASSLFQGGQPQHF
>TRBD1|-|TRBV27|TRBJ1-1
TGTGCCAGCAGGTTCCGGGACAGGAACACTGAAGCTTTCTTT
CASRFRDRNTEAFF
>-|-|TRBV27|TRBJ1-1
TGTGCCAGCAGTTTACTCCTGAACACTGAAGCTTTCTTT
CASSLLLNTEAFF
>TRBD2|-|TRBV5-1|TRBJ2-5
TGCGCCAGCAGCTCCCGGACTAGTGGCCAAGAGACCCAGTACTTC
CASSSRTSGQETQYF
>TRBD1|-|TRBV2|TRBJ1-2
TGTGCCAGCAATCCGGACAGGGGTGACGGCTACACCTTC
CASNPDRGDGYTF
>TRBD1|-|TRBV30|TRBJ1-2
TGTGCCTGGAGTGTCGCAAGGACAGGGTCGATATCTCGTGGCTACACCTTC
CAWSVARTGSISRGYTF
>TRBD1|few|TRBV7-8|TRBJ2-3
TGTGCCAGCAGCTACCGGGACAGGGGAGATACGCAGTATTTT
CASSYRDRGDTQYF
>TRBD1|-|TRBV27|TRBJ1-6
TGTGCCAGCAGGGCACTGAACAGGGGGCGAAGTTCACCCCTCCACTTT
CASRALNRGRSSPLHF
>-|-|TRBV4-1|TRBJ1-1
TGCGCCAGCAGCCGCAGCGACGGACGGGGGAACACTGAAGCTTTCTTT
CASSRSDGRGNTEAFF
>-|-|TRBV20-1|TRBJ1-2
TGCAGTGCCCGGTTCTATGGCTACACCTTC
CSARFYGYTF
>TRBD1|-|TRBV27|TRBJ1-1
TGTGCCAGCAGTCTTCACAGGGGGGGTGAAGCTTTCTTT
CASSLHRGGEAFF
>-|-|TRBV30|TRBJ1-2
TGTGCCTGGAGTGTATTCTCCAGGGGCGAGAGCCCAGGGGTGGGCTATGGCTACACCTTC
CAWSVFSRGESPGVGYGYTF
>-|-|TRBV6-5|TRBJ1-2
TGTGCCAGCAGTTACGCCAGGGGACCCCACTATGGCTACACCTTC
CASSYARGPHYGYTF
>-|-|TRBV2|TRBJ1-6
TGTGCCAGCAAGGAGCAGGGCTTAAATTCACCCCTCCACTTT
CASKEQGLNSPLHF
>-|-|TRBV18|TRBJ1-1
TGTGCCAGCTCACTACAGGGATTGGGCACTGAAGCTTTCTTT
CASSLQGLGTEAFF
>TRBD2|-|TRBV6-1|TRBJ2-4
TGTGCCAGCAGTAAAGCGAGGATAGCGGGCTACATTCAGTACTTC
CASSKARIAGYIQYF
>-|-|TRBV7-8|TRBJ1-1
TGTGCCAGCAGCTTAATGGGGGCAGGGAACACTGAAGCTTTCTTT
CASSLMGAGNTEAFF
>TRBD1|-|TRBV29-1|TRBJ1-2
TGCAGCGTAAGACAGGGTTCGGGCTATGGCTACACCTTC
CSVRQGSGYGYTF
>-|-|TRBV11-2|TRBJ1-4
TGTGCCAGCAGCTTGTATCGGGGATCTAATGAAAAACTGTTTTTT
CASSLYRGSNEKLFF
>-|-|TRBV28|TRBJ1-1
TGTGCCAGCAGTTTACATGGTCGTGAGGGCACTGAAGCTTTCTTT
CASSLHGREGTEAFF
>-|once|TRBV4-1|TRBJ1-6
TGCGCCAGTAGATACAGGTTGGGTGCGTCCTATAATTCACCCCTCCACTTT
CASRYRLGASYNSPLHF
>-|-|TRBV6-1|TRBJ1-4
TGTGCCAGCAGTGAAGTGAGCGCAACTAATGAAAAACTGTTTTTT
CASSEVSATNEKLFF
>TRBD1|-|TRBV5-1|TRBJ2-1
TGCGCCAGCACTCCCGGACAGGGGAGAGGAAATGAGCAGTTCTTC
CASTPGQGRGNEQFF
>TRBD1|-|TRBV3-1/TRBV3-2|TRBJ1-2
TGTGCCAGCAGCCAAGATGGGACAGGGAATGGCTACACCTTC
CASSQDGTGNGYTF
>TRBD1|once|TRBV3-1/TRBV3-2|TRBJ1-6
TGTGCCAGCAACGACAGGGCCGATTCGCCCCTCCACTTT
CASNDRADSPLHF
>-|-|TRBV5-1|TRBJ1-2
TGCGCCAGCAGCTTGGGACCCACTCACGGGAGGGGCGGGACCGGTGGCTACACCTTC
CASSLGPTHGRGGTGGYTF
>-|-|TRBV19|TRBJ1-1
TGTGCCAGTAGTATAGTAGGCAGGGGTGAAGCTTTCTTT
CASSIVGRGEAFF
>-|-|TRBV28|TRBJ1-5
TGTGCCAGCTTTCCGGGGGGCAATCAGCCCCAGCATTTT
CASFPGGNQPQHF
>-|-|TRBV25-1|TRBJ1-6
TGTGCCAGCAGTGAATTATTGGTCAGGGCTAATTCACCCCTCCACTTT
CASSELLVRANSPLHF
>TRBD1|-|TRBV7-3|TRBJ2-2
TGTGCCAGCAGCACGGGACAGGGGATCACCGGGGAGCTGTTTTTT
CASSTGQGITGELFF
>-|-|TRBV18|TRBJ2-7
TGTGCCAGCTCACCACGCCTAGCCGACTCCTACGAGCAGTACTTC
CASSPRLADSYEQYF
>TRBD1|once|TRBV19|TRBJ1-4
TGTGCCAGTAGTCAGGGACAGGGGAGTGAAAAACTGTTTTTT
CASSQGQGSEKLFF
>-|-|TRBV6-5|TRBJ2-1
TGTGCCTCCGACAACGGGGCCTACAATGAGCAGTTCTTC
CASDNGAYNEQFF
>-|-|TRBV18|TRBJ1-5
TGTGCCAGCTCACAGAACAGATTGAGCAATCAGCCCCAGCATTTT
CASSQNRLSNQPQHF
>-|-|TRBV5-1|TRBJ1-1
TGCGCCAGCAGCTTTACGGTGAACACTGAAGCTTTCTTT
CASSFTVNTEAFF
>TRBD1|-|TRBV19|TRBJ2-4
TGTGCCAGTAGTACCAGACAGGGTTCAGGCAAAAACATTCAGTACTTC
CASSTRQGSGKNIQYF
>-|-|TRBV7-6|TRBJ1-3
TGTGCCAGCAGCTCCGGGGGAGGTTCTGGAAACACCATATATTTT
CASSSGGGSGNTIYF
>-|-|TRBV30|TRBJ2-1
TGTGCCTACACCCCCCCCGCGGGGACTAATGAGCAGTTCTTC
CAYTPPAGTNEQFF
>TRBD2|-|TRBV5-4|TRBJ2-3
TGTGCCAGCAGCTTGGGGTCGGGGGGAAGCACAGATACGCAGTATTTT
CASSLGSGGSTDTQYF
>TRBD2|-|TRBV24-1|TRBJ2-3
TGTGCCACCAGCTCAAGCGGGGGCACAGATACGCAGTATTTT
CATSSSGGTDTQYF
>TRBD1|-|TRBV5-1|TRBJ2-7
TGCGCCAGCAGTTCCGGGACAGGGATCTACGAGCAGTACTTC
CASSSGTGIYEQYF
>TRBD2|few|TRBV3-1/TRBV3-2|TRBJ2-3
TGTGCCAGCAGCCAAAGGGGTAGCGGGGGTCGGGGAGATACGCAGTATTTT
CASSQRGSGGRGDTQYF
>-|-|TRBV6-5|TRBJ1-5
TGTGCCAGCAGTTACTCGACTTCGGGGGTAATGCATTTT
CASSYSTSGVMHF
>TRBD1|-|TRBV10-3|TRBJ1-6
TGTGCCACGACGGACAGGGTCAATTCACCCCTCCACTTT
CATTDRVNSPLHF